Sequencing of this T cell receptor (beta chain) was carried out in a study of blood T cell repertoires in COVID-19. Study at large: Acute-phase and convalescent COVID-19 samples originated in the United States, Italy and Spain.

This clone showed up just a few times. V lost 5 bases and J lost 9, with 11 bases in between. The CDR3 covers 13 residues. Germline CDR1 is LNHDA and CDR2 is SQIVND (reference sequence). Original analysis: Counts of nucleated cells, estimated from reference gene primer amplification, were obtained. The method was immunoSEQ multiplex PCR; TCRdb's version includes in-frame clones alone and lacks a portion of them. The D gene and trimming were derived from the DNA, and the V and J assignments and clone size from that table. The sample carries some 200,000 clones, 94% recorded once. The genes are TRBV19 and TRBJ1-6; TRBD1 might be the D (6 bases). The sequence derives from a man aged 25-45 years with COVID-19, enrolled during active disease. Sequences were obtained from peripheral blood. As DNA, the CDR3 is TGTGCCAGTAGTGGGGGCGGAGGTTCACCCCTCCACTTT. Protein sequence: CASSGGGGSPLHF. Full variable domain (rest looked up from reference TRBV19 and TRBJ1-6): DGGITQSPKYLFRKEGQNVTLSCEQNLNHDAMYWYRQDPGQGLRLIYYSQIVNDFQKGDIAEGYSVSREKKESFPLTVTSAQKNPTAFYLCASSGGGGSPLHFGNGTRLTVT.